A single sample gave rise to the 11 T cell receptor beta chains below, sequenced in a study of brain T cells in children with intractable seizures. The time point: blood from clinic visit 5 months post-surgery; TSC patient then seizure free. The method was immunoSEQ multiplex PCR; TCRdb's version includes in-frame clones alone and lacks a portion of them. The sample yields 340,000 or so clones, roughly 93% seen once. The sequences come from peripheral blood, collected more than 4 months after surgery. These receptors all stem from a boy younger than two with tuberous sclerosis and intractable seizures.

The J gene is TRBJ2-1, the V gene TRBV27, with D perhaps matching TRBD1 (7 bases). The germline V gene has CDR1 MNHEY and CDR2 SMNVEV (reference sequence). Between the trimmed V and J ends, which lost 3 bases and 7 bases, there was a span of 10 bases. This CDR3 is 13 amino acids long. The CDR3 here is CASSFPGGNEQFF. The DNA for the CDR3 is TGTGCCAGCAGTTTCCCAGGGGGGAATGAGCAGTTCTTC.

About this clone: The junction does not match germline at one end; this may be a read error. The chain carries TRBV10-3 and TRBJ2-1; 11 bases align to TRBD2. The CDR3 covers 11 residues. From germline, CDR1 is ENHRY and CDR2 SYGVKD. CDR3 amino acids: CAISTGTSGLF. CDR3 bases: TGTGCCATCAGTACCGGGACTAGCGGCCTCTTC.

V gene TRBV6-5 combines with J gene TRBJ1-3; 7 bases are shared with TRBD1. CDR1 MNHEY and CDR2 SVGAGI come from the germline V gene. There are 15 residues in the CDR3. Trimming took 5 bases from V and 0 from J; bases not matched to a gene: 4. The CDR3 region is CASSQQGNSGNTIYF. CDR3 nucleotides: TGTGCCAGCAGTCAACAGGGGAACTCTGGAAACACCATATATTTT.

The chain combines TRBV19 with TRBJ2-5; D is perhaps TRBD1 (6 bases). The germline V and J ends were trimmed by 4 bases and 7 bases, with 28 bases remaining between them. The CDR3 extends over 18 amino acids. Germline CDR1 LNHDA, CDR2 SQIVND (reference sequence). The CDR3 region is CASSTLLPDRGLAGTQYF. The CDR3 DNA is TGTGCCAGTAGTACCTTGCTGCCGGACAGAGGGCTGGCAGGGACCCAGTACTTC. Complete variable domain (other parts from reference TRBV19 and TRBJ2-5): DGGITQSPKYLFRKEGQNVTLSCEQNLNHDAMYWYRQDPGQGLRLIYYSQIVNDFQKGDIAEGYSVSREKKESFPLTVTSAQKNPTAFYLCASSTLLPDRGLAGTQYFGPGTRLLVL.

The chain uses TRBV7-6 and TRBJ2-7; 7 bases align to TRBD1. With V trimmed by 4 bases and J by 3 bases, 6 bases remained unmatched. This CDR3 contains 14 residues. CDR1 SGHVS and CDR2 FNYEAQ come from the germline V gene. DNA for the CDR3: TGTGCCAGCAGCTCGGGACAGACGGGCTACGAGCAGTACTTC. This translates into CASSSGQTGYEQYF.

This clone has just a few counts. J is TRBJ2-2 and V is TRBV5-4, with 7 positions matching TRBD1. CDR1 and CDR2 from the germline V gene are SGHNT and YYREEE (reference sequence). J lost 5 bases, V lost 2 bases, and 3 bases had no gene match. The CDR3 is made up of 14 amino acids. As DNA, the CDR3 is TGTGCCAGCAGCTTCAACAGGGGAACCGGGGAGCTGTTTTTT. This gives the protein CASSFNRGTGELFF. Full variable domain (rest looked up from reference TRBV5-4 and TRBJ2-2): ETGVTQSPTHLIKTRGQQVTLRCSSQSGHNTVSWYQQALGQGPQFIFQYYREEENGRGNFPPRFSGLQFPNYSSELNVNALELDDSALYLCASSFNRGTGELFFGEGSRLTVL.

The V and J genes are TRBV30 and TRBJ1-1; 8 bases line up with TRBD1. Germline values: CDR1 GTSNPN, CDR2 SVGIG (reference sequence). The CDR3 has 14 amino acids. V lost 1 base to trimming and J lost 2 bases; unmatched junction nucleotides: 3. CDR3 coding DNA: TGTGCCTGGAGTGGGGGGACAGGTAACACTGAAGCTTTCTTT. Amino acid sequence: CAWSGGTGNTEAFF.

The chain joins TRBV5-1 to TRBJ1-1; TRBD1 agrees at 7 bases. The V gene's germline CDR1 is SGHRS and CDR2 YFSETQ. After removal of 0 bases from V and 11 bases from J, the junction contained 7 bases not matched to a gene. The CDR3 runs 13 residues. CDR3 protein: CASSLVAGGYAFF. CDR3 nucleotides: TGCGCCAGCAGCTTGGTTGCAGGGGGTTATGCTTTCTTT. The whole variable domain, remainder taken from reference TRBV5-1 and TRBJ1-1, is KAGVTQTPRYLIKTRGQQVTLSCSPISGHRSVSWYQQTPGQGLQFLFEYFSETQRNKGNFPGRFSGRQFSNSRSEMNVSTLELGDSALYLCASSLVAGGYAFFGQGTRLTVV.

The chain links TRBV21-1 to TRBJ2-7; TRBD1 reflects the table's D call only, with no check against the DNA. TRBV21-1 represents a pseudogene. CDR3 size: 14 residues. Here the CDR3 DNA reads TGTGCCAGCAGCAAAGGGGCACAGGGCTACGAGCAGTACTTC. The encoded protein is CASSKGAQGYEQYF.

The chain employs TRBV30 and TRBJ1-1; D is uncertain. This CDR3 region has 17 residues. The V gene lost 0 bases and the J gene lost 3 bases, with 20 bases spanning the gap. Germline CDR1 and CDR2: GTSNPN and SVGIG (reference sequence). CDR3 in DNA: TGTGCCTGGAGTGTAGCACTAGCGGGAGTACTGTACACTGAAGCTTTCTTT. Translation gives CAWSVALAGVLYTEAFF.

The V call is TRBV6-2 or TRBV6-3, the J call TRBJ2-7; 9 bases fit TRBD2. The CDR3 runs 15 residues. V lost 1 base, J lost 4 bases, and 5 bases stayed unmatched. Per germline, CDR1 MNHEY and CDR2 SVGEGT. The CDR3 coding sequence is TGTGCCAGCAGTTACTTCGCGGGAGGGGTATACGAGCAGTACTTC. It translates to CASSYFAGGVYEQYF.